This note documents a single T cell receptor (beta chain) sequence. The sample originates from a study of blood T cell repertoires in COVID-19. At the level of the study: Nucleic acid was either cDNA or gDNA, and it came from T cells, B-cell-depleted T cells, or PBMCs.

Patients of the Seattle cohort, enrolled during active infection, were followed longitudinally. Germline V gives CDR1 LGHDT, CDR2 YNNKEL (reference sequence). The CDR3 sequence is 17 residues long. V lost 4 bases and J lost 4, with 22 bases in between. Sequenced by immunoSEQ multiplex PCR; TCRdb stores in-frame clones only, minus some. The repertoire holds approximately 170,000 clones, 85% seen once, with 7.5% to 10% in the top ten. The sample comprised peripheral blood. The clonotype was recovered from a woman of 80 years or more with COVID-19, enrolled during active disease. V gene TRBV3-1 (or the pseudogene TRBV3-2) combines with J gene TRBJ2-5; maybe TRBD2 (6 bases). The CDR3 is CASSLVHGTPKAETQYF. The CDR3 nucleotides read TGTGCCAGCAGCCTTGTACACGGGACTCCCAAGGCAGAGACCCAGTACTTC.